Listed here are 18 T cell receptor beta chains from one sample, sequenced in a study of blood T cell repertoires in COVID-19. Sequencing used immunoSEQ multiplex PCR; TCRdb keeps in-frame clones, though not all of them. This table holds 65,000 to 85,000 clones, 79% found once. The sequencing sample was made of peripheral blood. These receptors came from a woman aged 80 or over with active or convalescent COVID-19.

The rearrangement joins TRBV7-2 to TRBJ2-2, with a tentative D call TRBD2 (6 bases). The CDR3 spans 14 residues. Trimming took off 6 bases at V and 5 bases at J, with 13 bases between the two ends. Germline V gene lookup returns CDR1 SGHTA and CDR2 FQGNSA. CDR3 sequence (DNA): TGTGCCAGCAGACGGGGGTCGGGGACCGGGGAGCTGTTTTTT. It specifies CASRRGSGTGELFF. Filled out from reference TRBV7-2 and TRBJ2-2, the complete variable domain reads GAGVSQSPSNKVTEKGKDVELRCDPISGHTALYWYRQSLGQGLEFLIYFQGNSAPDKSGLPSDRFSAERTGGSVSTLTIQRTQQEDSAVYLCASRRGSGTGELFFGEGSRLTVL.

The chain recombines TRBV6-1 with TRBJ2-7, with a possible D match to TRBD1 (5 bases). The CDR3 length is 13 residues. V dropped 3 bases and J dropped 3 bases, with 9 bases sitting between them. CDR1 and CDR2 from the germline V gene are MNHNS and SASEGT. The CDR3 spells CASSETRDYEQYF. CDR3 sequence (DNA): TGTGCCAGCAGTGAGACCAGGGACTACGAGCAGTACTTC.

CDR3 region: CASSYSGVGARETQYF. Written as DNA, the CDR3 is TGTGCCAGCAGTTACTCCGGCGTGGGGGCGAGAGAGACCCAGTACTTC. This chain connects TRBV6-5 to TRBJ2-5, with D possibly being TRBD1 (6 bases). This CDR3 spans 16 amino acids. Trimming pared 0 bases from V and 4 bases from J, leaving 15 bases between. Per the germline V gene, CDR1 is MNHEY and CDR2 is SVGAGI.

V and J are TRBV15 and TRBJ2-1; TRBD1 matches 7 bases. The CDR3 covers 15 residues. J gave up 3 bases and V 5 bases, and 7 bases lay outside the gene matches. Germline loops: CDR1 LNHNV, CDR2 YYDKDF (reference sequence). CDR3 nucleotide sequence: TGTGCCACCAGCGCGCCCGGGACAGTCTACAATGAGCAGTTCTTC. Translating gives CATSAPGTVYNEQFF.

V and J are TRBV4-3 and TRBJ2-2; 9 bases agree with TRBD2. Losses at the gene ends were 4 bases for V and 6 bases for J; bases not matched to a gene: 12. CDR1 is LGHNA and CDR2 is YSLEER in the germline V gene. The CDR3 is made up of 17 amino acids. Written as DNA, the CDR3 is TGCGCCAGCAGCCGGGATCTAGCGGGGTATAAGGCCGGGGAGCTGTTTTTT. This encodes CASSRDLAGYKAGELFF.

The J gene is TRBJ1-3, the V gene TRBV28, with D perhaps matching TRBD1 (6 bases). CDR3 length equals 15 residues. Germline V gene lookup returns CDR1 MDHEN and CDR2 SYDVKM. V lost 5 bases and J 4 bases, leaving 15 bases between the germline ends. In nucleotides, the CDR3 is TGTGCCAGCAGTGAGGTGGGGGGGCAAGGAAACACCATATATTTT. Amino acids: CASSEVGGQGNTIYF. Using reference TRBV28 and TRBJ1-3 for the parts outside the CDR3, the full variable domain is DVKVTQSSRYLVKRTGEKVFLECVQDMDHENMFWYRQDPGLGLRLIYFSYDVKMKEKGDIPEGYSVSREKKERFSLILESASTNQTSMYLCASSEVGGQGNTIYFGEGSWLTVV.

This chain connects TRBV24-1 to TRBJ1-2, with D possibly being TRBD1 (5 bases). Germline V CDR1 and CDR2: KGHDR, SFDVKD. Between the trimmed V and J ends, which lost 1 base and 6 bases, there was a span of 14 bases. The CDR3 consists of 15 residues. Here the CDR3 DNA reads TGTGCCACCAGTGATTTAGCTACAGGTCGGGATGGCTACACCTTC. Amino acid sequence: CATSDLATGRDGYTF.

This chain connects TRBV5-6 to TRBJ1-2, with TRBD1 as a possible D gene (5 bases). The germline gives CDR1 SGHDT, CDR2 YYEEEE. Trimming removed 2 bases at V and 7 bases at J, with 18 bases between. The length of the CDR3 is 15 residues. The CDR3 protein is CASSFWAVGDSGYTF. The CDR3 nucleotides read TGTGCCAGCAGCTTCTGGGCAGTGGGGGACTCTGGCTACACCTTC.

V usage is TRBV10-3 and J usage is TRBJ1-4, with D maybe TRBD1 (5 bases). With 2 bases removed from V and 8 bases from J, the gap between germline ends came to 12 bases. The CDR3 length is 14 residues. Germline V CDR1 and CDR2: ENHRY, SYGVKD. CDR3 sequence: CAISEMQGGEKLFF. CDR3 in DNA: TGTGCCATCAGTGAGATGCAGGGTGGAGAAAAACTGTTTTTT.

CDR3 DNA: TGTGCCAGTAGGCTGACAGGGTACACCGGGGAGCTGTTTTTT. Translated, it gives CASRLTGYTGELFF. V is TRBV19 and J is TRBJ2-2, with 7 bases lining up with TRBD1. CDR3 length: 14 residues. After removal of 6 bases from V and 3 bases from J, the junction contained 4 bases not matched to a gene. Germline loops: CDR1 LNHDA, CDR2 SQIVND (reference sequence).

The chain joins TRBV7-3 to TRBJ2-3; D is unclear. The V end was cut by 3 bases, the J end by 1 base, with 14 bases between. This CDR3 spans 16 amino acids. Germline V gives CDR1 SGHTA, CDR2 FQGTGA. CDR3 amino acids: CASSLSYSPRTDTQYF. For the CDR3, the DNA is TGTGCCAGCAGCTTGAGTTACTCACCTCGCACAGATACGCAGTATTTT.

The gene calls are TRBV9 and TRBJ2-1; D is undetermined. The length of the CDR3 is 15 residues. V lost 4 bases and J lost 5, with 16 bases in between. Germline loops: CDR1 SGDLS, CDR2 YYNGEE. CDR3 in amino acids: CASSYYHTKNNEQFF. As DNA, the CDR3 is TGTGCCAGCAGCTACTATCACACTAAAAACAATGAGCAGTTCTTC.

The chain is built from TRBV27 and TRBJ2-7, with 8 nucleotides matching TRBD1. J lost 5 bases, V lost 4 bases, and 22 bases had no gene match. Germline V gene lookup returns CDR1 MNHEY and CDR2 SMNVEV (reference sequence). The CDR3 is 19 residues long. For the CDR3, the DNA is TGTGCCAGCAGTTCCGCTTATATCACTGACAGGGGATCGTGGGACGAGCAGTACTTC. Translation gives CASSSAYITDRGSWDEQYF.

The chain has TRBV4-3 and TRBJ2-1; the match to TRBD2 covers 13 bases. The CDR3 consists of 20 residues. CDR1 is LGHNA and CDR2 is YSLEER in the germline V gene. Trimming cost V 2 bases and J 10 bases; bases outside gene matches: 20. CDR3 protein: CASSQTLQKGGLAGVREQFF. The CDR3 coding sequence is TGCGCCAGCAGCCAAACGCTCCAGAAGGGCGGACTAGCGGGAGTACGGGAGCAGTTCTTC.

The chain joins TRBV30 to TRBJ2-2, with TRBD2 matching 14 bases. This CDR3 is 16 amino acids long. Germline V gene data show CDR1 as GTSNPN and CDR2 as SVGIG (reference sequence). With 3 bases clipped from V and 6 bases from J, the junction kept 6 bases outside the gene matches. For the CDR3, the DNA is TGTGCCTGGAGGGGACTAGCGGGGGTGGCGTCCGGGGAGCTGTTTTTT. Its protein is CAWRGLAGVASGELFF.

The V and J genes are TRBV29-1 and TRBJ2-3, with 7 bases lining up with TRBD1. CDR3 size: 13 residues. V lost 8 bases, J lost 4 bases, and 9 bases stayed unmatched. CDR1 and CDR2 (germline): SQVTM, ANQGSEA. The CDR3 nucleotides are TGCAGCCTCCGGACAGGTCTATCAGATACGCAGTATTTT. Translating it yields CSLRTGLSDTQYF.

This clone was detected only a few times. The chain uses TRBV6-5 and TRBJ2-7; D perhaps matches TRBD2 (5 bases). There are 13 residues in the CDR3. Trimming removed 7 bases at V and 0 bases at J, with 10 bases between. Germline V gene sequence: CDR1 MNHEY, CDR2 SVGAGI. CDR3 DNA: TGTGCCAGCAAACGGGGTCGCTCCTACGAGCAGTACTTC. It yields the protein CASKRGRSYEQYF.

The CDR3 DNA sequence: TGTGCCAGTAGCATTGACAGGGGGGGCGCTGGGGCCAACGTCCTGACTTTC. Amino acids: CASSIDRGGAGANVLTF. The genes are TRBV19 and TRBJ2-6; 9 bases map to TRBD1. V gave up 6 bases and J gave up 2 bases; unmatched junction bases: 8. This CDR3 has 17 amino acids. Germline V gene sequence: CDR1 LNHDA, CDR2 SQIVND (reference sequence).